This TCR beta chain was identified in a study of shared clonotypes between healthy human individuals. Study results and caveats: The diversity represented, both genetic and in exposure history, was limited by few donors.

Only in-frame clones appear in the TCRdb table, and some are missing; sequencing was by immunoSEQ multiplex PCR. Of around 500,000 clones in the sample, 75% to 85% were seen once. The CDR3 is 14 residues long. Trimming stripped 5 bases from V and 5 bases from J, with 15 bases between. Germline loops: CDR1 LNHDA, CDR2 SQIVND (reference sequence). Remarks on this clone: Its specificity is not known.

V gene TRBV19 combines with J gene TRBJ2-5; D is possibly TRBD1 (5 bases). The specimen sequenced was PBMCs. The TCR originated in a woman between 40 and 55 years old in good health. Some clones in this sample may be carry-over from other donors' samples. The CDR3 coding sequence is TGTGCCAGTAGTCCAACCCAGGGCCGGGAGACCCAGTACTTC. Translated, it gives CASSPTQGRETQYF. Looking up the rest from reference TRBV19 and TRBJ2-5 gives the full variable domain: DGGITQSPKYLFRKEGQNVTLSCEQNLNHDAMYWYRQDPGQGLRLIYYSQIVNDFQKGDIAEGYSVSREKKESFPLTVTSAQKNPTAFYLCASSPTQGRETQYFGPGTRLLVL.